The table lists the clone carrying this T cell receptor beta chain with many counts. The germline V gene has CDR1 ENHRY and CDR2 SYGVKD. The CDR3 is 12 amino acids. The V and J ends lost 6 bases and 7 bases respectively, with 9 bases between them. The TCR beta libraries were generated through quantitative 5'-RACE incorporating molecular barcodes. TCRdb recomputed calls from the 5' RACE reads with MiXCR, one row per CDR3 protein. Here the sample spans approximately 240,000 distinct CDR3 sequences, about 10% being singletons. The sample is drawn from a study of CD8 T cells in ankylosing spondylitis. The sequence was obtained from a male donor with ankylosing spondylitis or in good health (not recorded which). The chain carries TRBV10-3 and TRBJ2-2; D uncertain. Sequencing was carried out using blood, either unsorted or a sorted T cell fraction (not recorded which). For the CDR3, the DNA is TGTGCCATCAGCCCAAGGGACGGGGAGCTGTTTTTT. This sequence encodes CAISPRDGELFF.